The entry below describes one T cell receptor beta chain. Its antigen is unidentified. This record comes from a study of beta chain features in type 1 diabetes. Study in general: Similarity in age, gender and cell yields was seen between patients and healthy donors. General study findings and limits: Sequencing the cDNA could make cells with high TCR expression show up more than they should. A moderate, significant TCRB CDR3 shortening appeared in type 1 diabetes across four CD4+ subsets. In type 1 diabetes patients, VDJ junctions had fewer insertions; deletions at these junctions were more frequent.

Expressed TCRB transcripts were sequenced, since all the RNA that had been isolated was reverse transcribed. The method was immunoSEQ multiplex PCR; TCRdb's version includes in-frame clones alone and lacks a portion of them. The sample lists over 20,000 clones; roughly 53% were seen once. The CDR3 loop spans 15 amino acids. Deletions cut 0 bases from V and 7 bases from J, with 13 bases between. Per germline, CDR1 SGHTA and CDR2 FQGNSA. CD4+ naive, central memory, regulatory and stem cell-like memory cells were sorted via CD45RO/CCR7/CD25/CD127/CD95/CD27. The chain recombines TRBV7-2 with TRBJ1-5; D may be TRBD1 (6 bases). The sequence was collected from a man aged 30 to 39 with type 1 diabetes. The sample was stem cell memory CD4+ T cells from blood. The CDR3 spells CASSLAWAGEQPQHF. CDR3 DNA: TGTGCCAGCAGCTTAGCGTGGGCAGGGGAACAGCCCCAGCATTTT.